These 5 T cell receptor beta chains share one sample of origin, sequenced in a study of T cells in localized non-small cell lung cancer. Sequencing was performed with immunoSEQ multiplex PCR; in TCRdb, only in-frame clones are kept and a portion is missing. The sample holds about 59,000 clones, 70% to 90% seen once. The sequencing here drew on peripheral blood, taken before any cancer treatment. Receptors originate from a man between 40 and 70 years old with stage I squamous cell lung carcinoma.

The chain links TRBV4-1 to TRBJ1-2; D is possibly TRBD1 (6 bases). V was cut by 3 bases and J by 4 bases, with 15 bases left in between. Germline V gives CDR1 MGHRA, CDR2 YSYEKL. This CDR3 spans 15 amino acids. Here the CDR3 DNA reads TGCGCCAGCAGCCAGGGTCAGACAGGAACCTATGGCTACACCTTC. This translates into CASSQGQTGTYGYTF.

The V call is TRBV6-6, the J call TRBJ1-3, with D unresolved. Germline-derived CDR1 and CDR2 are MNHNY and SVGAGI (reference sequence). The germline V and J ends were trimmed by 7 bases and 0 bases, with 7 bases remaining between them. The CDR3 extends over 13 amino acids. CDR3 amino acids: CASNEDSGNTIYF. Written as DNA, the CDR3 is TGTGCCAGCAACGAGGACTCTGGAAACACCATATATTTT.

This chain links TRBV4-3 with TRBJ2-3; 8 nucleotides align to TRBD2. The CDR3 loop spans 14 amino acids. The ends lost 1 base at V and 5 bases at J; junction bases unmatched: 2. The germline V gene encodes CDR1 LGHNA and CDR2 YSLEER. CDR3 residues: CASSQGLARDTQYF. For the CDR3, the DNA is TGCGCCAGCAGCCAAGGACTAGCGAGAGATACGCAGTATTTT.

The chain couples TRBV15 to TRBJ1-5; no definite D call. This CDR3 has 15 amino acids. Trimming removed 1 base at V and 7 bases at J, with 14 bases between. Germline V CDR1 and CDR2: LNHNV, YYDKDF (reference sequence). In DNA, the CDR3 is TGTGCCACCAGCAGAGGAGGGCACAATAACCAGCCCCAGCATTTT. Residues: CATSRGGHNNQPQHF. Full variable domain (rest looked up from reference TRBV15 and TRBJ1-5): DAMVIQNPRYQVTQFGKPVTLSCSQTLNHNVMYWYQQKSSQAPKLLFHYYDKDFNNEADTPDNFQSRRPNTSFCFLDIRSPGLGDTAMYLCATSRGGHNNQPQHFGDGTRLSIL.

CDR3 protein: CASSARDLYSNQPQHF. DNA of the CDR3: TGTGCCAGCAGCGCCCGGGACCTTTATAGCAATCAGCCCCAGCATTTT. The rearrangement joins TRBV7-8 to TRBJ1-5, with D possibly TRBD1 on 5 matching bases. Germline assignment: CDR1 SGHVS and CDR2 FQNEAQ. Trimming took 5 bases from V and 0 from J, leaving 14 bases between them. This CDR3 has 16 amino acids.